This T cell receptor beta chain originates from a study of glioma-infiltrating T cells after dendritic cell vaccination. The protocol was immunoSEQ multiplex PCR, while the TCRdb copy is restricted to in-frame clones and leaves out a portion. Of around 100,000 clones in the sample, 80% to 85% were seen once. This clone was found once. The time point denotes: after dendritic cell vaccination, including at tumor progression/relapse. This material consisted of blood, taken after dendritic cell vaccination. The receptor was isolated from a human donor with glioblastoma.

The CDR3 bases are TGTGCCAGCAGCTCTTATACTTTCTATGGCTACACCTTC. It encodes CASSSYTFYGYTF. The chain employs TRBV5-4 and TRBJ1-2, with D hard to call. Germline V gene lookup returns CDR1 SGHNT and CDR2 YYREEE (reference sequence). V gave up 3 bases and J gave up 4 bases, with 10 bases separating them. CDR3 length: 13 amino acids.